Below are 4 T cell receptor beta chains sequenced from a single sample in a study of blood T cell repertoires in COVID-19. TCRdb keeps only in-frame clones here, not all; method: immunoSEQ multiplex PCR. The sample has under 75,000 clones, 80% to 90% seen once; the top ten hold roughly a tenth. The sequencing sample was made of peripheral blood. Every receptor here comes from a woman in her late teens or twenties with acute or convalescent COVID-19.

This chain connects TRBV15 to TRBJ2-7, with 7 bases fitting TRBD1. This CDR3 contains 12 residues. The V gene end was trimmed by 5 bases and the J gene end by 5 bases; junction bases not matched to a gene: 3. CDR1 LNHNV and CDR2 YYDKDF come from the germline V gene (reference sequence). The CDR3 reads CATSPGTDEQYF. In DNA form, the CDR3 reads TGTGCCACCAGCCCCGGGACAGACGAGCAGTACTTC. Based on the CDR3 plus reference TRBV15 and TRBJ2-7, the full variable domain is DAMVIQNPRYQVTQFGKPVTLSCSQTLNHNVMYWYQQKSSQAPKLLFHYYDKDFNNEADTPDNFQSRRPNTSFCFLDIRSPGLGDTAMYLCATSPGTDEQYFGPGTRLTVT.

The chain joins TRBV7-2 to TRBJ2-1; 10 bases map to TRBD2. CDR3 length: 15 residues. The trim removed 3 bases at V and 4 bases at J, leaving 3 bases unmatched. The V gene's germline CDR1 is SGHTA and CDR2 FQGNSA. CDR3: CASSFSGGTYNEQFF. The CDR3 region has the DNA TGTGCCAGCAGCTTTAGCGGGGGGACTTACAATGAGCAGTTCTTC.

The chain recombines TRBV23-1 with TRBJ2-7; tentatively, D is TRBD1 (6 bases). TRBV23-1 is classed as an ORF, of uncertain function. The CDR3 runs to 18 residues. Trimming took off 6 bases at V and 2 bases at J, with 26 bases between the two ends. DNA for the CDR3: TGCGCCAGCAGCCCGCCGGACAGTTCCGAACCCCGCCCCTACGAGCAGTACTTC. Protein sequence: CASSPPDSSEPRPYEQYF.

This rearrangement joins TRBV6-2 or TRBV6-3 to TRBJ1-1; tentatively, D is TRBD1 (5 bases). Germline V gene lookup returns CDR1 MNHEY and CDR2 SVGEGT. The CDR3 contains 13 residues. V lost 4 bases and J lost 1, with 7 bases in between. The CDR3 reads CASSSGGNTEAFF. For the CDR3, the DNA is TGTGCCAGCAGTTCGGGGGGGAACACTGAAGCTTTCTTT.